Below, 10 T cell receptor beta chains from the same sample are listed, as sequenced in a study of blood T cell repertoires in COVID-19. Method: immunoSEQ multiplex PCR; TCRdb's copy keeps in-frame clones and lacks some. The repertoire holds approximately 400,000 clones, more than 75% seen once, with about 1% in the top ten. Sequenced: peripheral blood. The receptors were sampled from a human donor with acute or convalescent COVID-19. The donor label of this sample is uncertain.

The CDR3 DNA is TGTGCCAGTTACCGACAGGGGGCCGCTGAAGCTTTCTTT. Encoded protein: CASYRQGAAEAFF. The rearrangement joins TRBV19 to TRBJ1-1, with TRBD1 matching over 10 bases. The germline V gene has CDR1 LNHDA and CDR2 SQIVND (reference sequence). The CDR3 has 13 amino acids. Trimming took 8 bases from V and 6 from J; bases not matched to a gene: 6.

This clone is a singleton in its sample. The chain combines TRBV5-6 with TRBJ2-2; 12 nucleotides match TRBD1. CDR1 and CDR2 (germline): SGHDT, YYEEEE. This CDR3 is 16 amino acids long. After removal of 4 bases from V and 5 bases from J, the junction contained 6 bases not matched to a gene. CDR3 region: CASSRDRGRRTGELFF. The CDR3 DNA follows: TGTGCCAGCAGCAGGGACAGGGGGCGCAGGACCGGGGAGCTGTTTTTT.

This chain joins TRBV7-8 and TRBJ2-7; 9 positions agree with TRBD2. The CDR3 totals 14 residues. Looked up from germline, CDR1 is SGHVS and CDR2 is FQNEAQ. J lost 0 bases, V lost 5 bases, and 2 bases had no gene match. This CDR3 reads CASSLTSGSYEQYF. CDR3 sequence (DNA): TGTGCCAGCAGCCTGACTAGCGGCTCCTACGAGCAGTACTTC.

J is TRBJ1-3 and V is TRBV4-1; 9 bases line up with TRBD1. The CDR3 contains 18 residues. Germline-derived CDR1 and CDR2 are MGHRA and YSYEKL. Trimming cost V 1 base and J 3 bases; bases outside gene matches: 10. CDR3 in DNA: TGCGCCAGCAGCCAAGGATATGGGACAGGGTCGGATGGAAACACCATATATTTT. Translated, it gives CASSQGYGTGSDGNTIYF.

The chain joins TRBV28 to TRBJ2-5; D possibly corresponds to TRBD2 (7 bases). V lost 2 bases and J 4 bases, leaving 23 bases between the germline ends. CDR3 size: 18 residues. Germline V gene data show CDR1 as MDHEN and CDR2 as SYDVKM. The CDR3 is CASSLKSWWGGAGETQYF. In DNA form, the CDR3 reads TGTGCCAGCAGTTTAAAATCCTGGTGGGGGGGGGCCGGAGAGACCCAGTACTTC. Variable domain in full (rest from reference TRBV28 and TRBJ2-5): DVKVTQSSRYLVKRTGEKVFLECVQDMDHENMFWYRQDPGLGLRLIYFSYDVKMKEKGDIPEGYSVSREKKERFSLILESASTNQTSMYLCASSLKSWWGGAGETQYFGPGTRLLVL.

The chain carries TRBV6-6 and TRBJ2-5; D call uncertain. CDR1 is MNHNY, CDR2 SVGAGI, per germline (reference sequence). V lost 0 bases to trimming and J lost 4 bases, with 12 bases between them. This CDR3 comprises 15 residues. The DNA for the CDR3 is TGTGCCAGCAGTTACTCGAGTGTGTCGGGAGAGACCCAGTACTTC. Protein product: CASSYSSVSGETQYF.

In DNA form, the CDR3 reads TGTGCCTGGAGTACCACAGGCAGGGGGATTTCACCCCTCCACTTT. It translates to CAWSTTGRGISPLHF. The chain joins TRBV30 to TRBJ1-6; 7 bases line up with TRBD1. The CDR3 loop spans 15 amino acids. Germline V gene data show CDR1 as GTSNPN and CDR2 as SVGIG (reference sequence). Trimming cost V 2 bases and J 9 bases; bases outside gene matches: 10.

The CDR3 sequence is CASSESGGGGVEQFF. CDR3 DNA sequence: TGCGCCAGCAGTGAGTCCGGCGGTGGGGGGGTTGAGCAGTTCTTC. The chain combines TRBV10-2 with TRBJ2-1; 7 bases are shared with TRBD2. Germline CDR1 and CDR2: WSHSY and SAAADI. The CDR3 totals 15 residues. The J segment lost 9 bases and the V segment lost 0 bases, leaving 8 bases of the junction unmatched.

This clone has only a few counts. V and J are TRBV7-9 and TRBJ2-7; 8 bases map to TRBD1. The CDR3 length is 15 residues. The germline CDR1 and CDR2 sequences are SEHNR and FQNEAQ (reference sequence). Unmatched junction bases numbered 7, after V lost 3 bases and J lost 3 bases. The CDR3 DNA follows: TGTGCCAGCAGCTTGACAGGGGCCAAAGACTACGAGCAGTACTTC. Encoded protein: CASSLTGAKDYEQYF.

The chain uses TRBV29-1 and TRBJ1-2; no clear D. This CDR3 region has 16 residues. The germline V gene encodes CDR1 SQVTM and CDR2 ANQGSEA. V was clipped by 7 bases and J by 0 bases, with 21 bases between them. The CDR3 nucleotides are TGCAGCGCCACCCCGGGGATGGCAGTCACTAACTATGGCTACACCTTC. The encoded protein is CSATPGMAVTNYGYTF. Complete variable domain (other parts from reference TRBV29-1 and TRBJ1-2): SAVISQKPSRDICQRGTSLTIQCQVDSQVTMMFWYRQQPGQSLTLIATANQGSEATYESGFVIDKFPISRPNLTFSTLTVSNMSPEDSSIYLCSATPGMAVTNYGYTFGSGTRLTVV.